Following are 19 T cell receptor beta chains from one sample sequenced in a study of human CD8 memory T cell subsets. It was UMI-labeled 5' RACE by which the TCR beta libraries were made. TCRdb reprocessed the 5' RACE reads and stores each CDR3 protein as one record, lacking DNA. Recorded for this sample: about 18,000 distinct CDR3 sequences. The specimen sequenced was CD8+ T cells from PBMCs. Receptors were obtained from a human donor in good health.

The J gene is TRBJ2-6, the V gene TRBV6-2 or TRBV6-3. The CDR3 covers 15 residues. Germline CDR1 and CDR2: MNHEY and SVGEGT. CDR3: CASSYSGSGANVLTF.

Frequency places this clonotype as medium-sized. The chain carries TRBV29-1 and TRBJ2-5; checking the TCRdb D call of TRBD2 is not possible without DNA. Germline CDR1 is SQVTM and CDR2 is ANQGSEA. The CDR3 extends over 14 amino acids. The CDR3 sequence is CSVEALAGEETQYF.

The V call is TRBV7-2, the J call TRBJ1-5; TCRdb outputs TRBD1, but without DNA this stays unchecked. In germline, CDR1 is SGHTA, CDR2 FQGNSA. The CDR3 covers 18 residues. This chain's CDR3 is CASSFDRKQGLVNQPQHF.

This sequence joins TRBV28 and TRBJ1-5; the TCRdb D gene call, TRBD1, has no DNA to confirm it. The CDR3 spans 14 residues. Germline V gene data show CDR1 as MDHEN and CDR2 as SYDVKM. CDR3 in amino acids: CASSFGTANQPQHF. The full variable domain, its missing parts supplied by reference TRBV28 and TRBJ1-5, is DVKVTQSSRYLVKRTGEKVFLECVQDMDHENMFWYRQDPGLGLRLIYFSYDVKMKEKGDIPEGYSVSREKKERFSLILESASTNQTSMYLCASSFGTANQPQHFGDGTRLSIL.

The chain uses TRBV6-2 or TRBV6-3 and TRBJ2-7. The CDR3 has 14 residues. Germline values: CDR1 MNHEY, CDR2 SVGEGT. The CDR3: CASSFTLPSYEQYF.

The chain is built from TRBV3-1 and TRBJ2-7. The CDR3 spans 17 residues. Germline CDR1 is LGHDT and CDR2 is YNNKEL (reference sequence). The CDR3: CASSQGPFAGSSYEQYF.

V and J are TRBV7-9 and TRBJ2-7; TCRdb selects TRBD2, and the lack of DNA leaves this call unchecked. Per the germline V gene, CDR1 is SEHNR and CDR2 is FQNEAQ (reference sequence). The CDR3 has 16 amino acids. The chain's CDR3 is CASSSGPGLADYEQYF.

The chain couples TRBV20-1 to TRBJ2-7; TCRdb outputs TRBD1, but without DNA this stays unchecked. This CDR3 region has 14 residues. Germline loops: CDR1 DFQATT, CDR2 SNEGSKA (reference sequence). CDR3 in amino acids: CSARFRESAYEQYF.

The chain links TRBV29-1 to TRBJ2-7; checking the TCRdb D call of TRBD1 is not possible without DNA. This CDR3 has 14 residues. CDR1 is SQVTM and CDR2 is ANQGSEA in the germline V gene. This CDR3 reads CSVVFPGTGGEQYF.

The J gene is TRBJ1-1, the V gene TRBV30; the TRBD1 assignment by TCRdb is unverifiable without DNA. CDR3 length equals 12 residues. Germline loops: CDR1 GTSNPN, CDR2 SVGIG (reference sequence). CDR3 sequence reads: CAWTQGVGEAFF.

The V call is TRBV19, the J call TRBJ2-4. Germline CDR1 is LNHDA and CDR2 is SQIVND (reference sequence). The CDR3 length is 16 residues. The CDR3 loop reads CASSIKTEIAKNIQYF.

This CDR3 reads CSVGFSNTEAFF. This chain joins TRBV29-1 and TRBJ1-1. CDR3 length: 12 amino acids. Germline lookup yields CDR1 SQVTM and CDR2 ANQGSEA.

The chain uses TRBV9 and TRBJ2-1. The CDR3 extends over 13 amino acids. Germline values: CDR1 SGDLS, CDR2 YYNGEE. The CDR3: CASSPDSYDEQFF.

The V call is TRBV5-1, the J call TRBJ2-7. The germline V gene has CDR1 SGHRS and CDR2 YFSETQ. The length of the CDR3 is 13 residues. The CDR3: CASSFAGIYEQYF.

This chain connects TRBV24-1 to TRBJ1-1; the D call from TCRdb, TRBD1, cannot be confirmed without DNA. Germline CDR1 reads KGHDR; CDR2 reads SFDVKD. CDR3 size: 15 residues. CDR3 in amino acids: CATSDSRTGNTEAFF.

The chain carries TRBV6-5 and TRBJ2-1; the TRBD2 assignment by TCRdb is unverifiable without DNA. CDR1 is MNHEY, CDR2 SVGAGI, per germline. The CDR3 contains 15 residues. The CDR3 protein is CASSYSSAGVIEQFF.

This chain joins TRBV28 and TRBJ2-3. There are 15 residues in the CDR3. Germline V CDR1 and CDR2: MDHEN, SYDVKM. CDR3 loop: CASSLRLSNGDTQYF.

Frequency places this clonotype as medium-sized. The chain uses TRBV24-1 and TRBJ2-1; TCRdb indicates TRBD1, and absent DNA this call remains unverified. This CDR3 is built from 13 residues. Germline V gene sequence: CDR1 KGHDR, CDR2 SFDVKD. CDR3 sequence: CATSDFNGAEQFF.

The V gene is TRBV5-1, the J gene TRBJ1-1. Germline values: CDR1 SGHRS, CDR2 YFSETQ. CDR3 length equals 12 residues. The CDR3 is CASRIGNAEAFF.